This T cell receptor beta chain was identified during a study of T cell responses to AZD1222 COVID-19 vaccine. Study summary: Second doses that came at about 4 or about 12 weeks were put together. The study, taken as a whole, reports: Increases in Spike-specific TCR breadth and depth were seen after two AZD1222 doses. Clonal diversity was possibly underestimated, and the donors were mostly white British, with more females.

Unmatched junction bases numbered 7, after V lost 0 bases and J lost 10 bases. The germline V gene has CDR1 LGHNA and CDR2 YSLEER. The CDR3 extends over 15 amino acids. On this clone: The target antigen is unknown.

The repertoire was sequenced with immunoSEQ multiplex PCR; TCRdb's copy has only in-frame clones and lacks some. The repertoire holds fewer than 110,000 clones, with about 90% as singletons. This chain links TRBV4-3 with TRBJ1-1, with TRBD1 matching over 11 bases. The TCR was taken from an adult in good health. The material was peripheral blood, obtained on day 0 of AZD1222 vaccination. This chain's CDR3 is CASSQDGTGGYGAFF. CDR3 nucleotide sequence: TGCGCCAGCAGCCAAGATGGGACAGGGGGGTATGGAGCTTTCTTT.